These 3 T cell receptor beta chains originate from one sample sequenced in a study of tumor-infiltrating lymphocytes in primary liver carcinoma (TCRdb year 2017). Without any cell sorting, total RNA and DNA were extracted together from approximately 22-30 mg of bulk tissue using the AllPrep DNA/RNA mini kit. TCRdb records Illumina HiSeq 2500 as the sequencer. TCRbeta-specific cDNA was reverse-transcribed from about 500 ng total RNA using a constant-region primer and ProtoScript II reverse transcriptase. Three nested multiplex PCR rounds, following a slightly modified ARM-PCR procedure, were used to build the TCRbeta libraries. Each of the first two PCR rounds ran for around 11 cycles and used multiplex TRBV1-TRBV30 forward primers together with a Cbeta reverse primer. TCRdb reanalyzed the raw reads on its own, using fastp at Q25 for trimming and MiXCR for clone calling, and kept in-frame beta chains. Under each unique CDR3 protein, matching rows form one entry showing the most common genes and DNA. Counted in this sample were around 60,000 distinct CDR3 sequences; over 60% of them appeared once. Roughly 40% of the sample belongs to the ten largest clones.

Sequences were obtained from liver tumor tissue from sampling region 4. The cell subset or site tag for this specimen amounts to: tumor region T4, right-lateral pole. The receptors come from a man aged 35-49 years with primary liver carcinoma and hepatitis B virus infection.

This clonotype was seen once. The CDR3 loop is CSLSGICGFTDTQYF. The CDR3 DNA is TGCAGCCTTTCCGGGATTTGCGGATTCACAGATACGCAGTATTTT. The chain uses TRBV29-1 and TRBJ2-3; the D gene is possibly TRBD2 (5 bases). Germline CDR1 is SQVTM and CDR2 is ANQGSEA. V was clipped by 8 bases and J by 2 bases, with 20 bases between them. This CDR3 spans 15 amino acids.

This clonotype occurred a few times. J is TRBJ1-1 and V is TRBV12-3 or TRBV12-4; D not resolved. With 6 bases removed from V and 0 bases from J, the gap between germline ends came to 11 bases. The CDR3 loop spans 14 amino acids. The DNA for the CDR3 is TGTGCCAGCAGCTCTTCCGATGTGAACACTGAAGCTTTCTTT. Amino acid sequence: CASSSSDVNTEAFF.

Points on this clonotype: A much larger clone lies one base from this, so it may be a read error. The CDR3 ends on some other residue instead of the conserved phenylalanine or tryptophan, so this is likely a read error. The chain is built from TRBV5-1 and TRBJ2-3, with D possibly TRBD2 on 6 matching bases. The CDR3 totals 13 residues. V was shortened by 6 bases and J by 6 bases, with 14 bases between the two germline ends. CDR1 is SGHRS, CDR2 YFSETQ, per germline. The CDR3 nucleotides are TGCGCCAGCAAGTTGGACGCGGGGGATACGCAGTATTTG. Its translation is CASKLDAGDTQYL.